Below are 16 T cell receptor beta chains sequenced from a single sample in a study of blood T cell repertoires in COVID-19. Measured with immunoSEQ multiplex PCR; TCRdb has only the in-frame clones, and not every one. Among some 120,000 clones listed, roughly 85% were seen once. Sample: peripheral blood. These receptors were collected from a woman of 80 years or more with acute or convalescent COVID-19.

The chain is built from TRBV10-3 and TRBJ2-7; D perhaps matches TRBD2 (5 bases). The length of the CDR3 is 15 residues. The V gene's germline CDR1 is ENHRY and CDR2 SYGVKD. V lost 8 bases, J lost 3 bases, and 20 bases lay in between. CDR3 coding DNA: TGTGCCATCGCCCCGGAGGATCCTAATCTCTACGAGCAGTACGTC. It is translated as CAIAPEDPNLYEQYV.

J is TRBJ1-5 and V is TRBV4-2, with D tentatively TRBD1 (5 bases). The V end was cut by 4 bases, the J end by 5 bases, with 12 bases between. CDR3 length: 14 residues. Germline V gene data show CDR1 as LGHNA and CDR2 as YNFKEQ. The CDR3 nucleotides are TGTGCCAGCAGCCCTAAGGGGTCGGATCAGCCCCAGCATTTT. Residues: CASSPKGSDQPQHF.

The rearrangement joins TRBV19 to TRBJ1-4, with 9 nucleotides matching TRBD1. CDR3 length equals 20 residues. With 5 bases clipped from V and 3 bases from J, the junction kept 19 bases outside the gene matches. Germline lookup yields CDR1 LNHDA and CDR2 SQIVND (reference sequence). This chain's CDR3 is CASSLSRLGTGRSANEKLFF. The CDR3 DNA follows: TGTGCCAGTAGTCTAAGTCGGCTGGGGACAGGGAGGTCAGCTAATGAAAAACTGTTTTTT.

This chain links TRBV28 with TRBJ1-2; the D gene is possibly TRBD1 (5 bases). The V end was cut by 4 bases, the J end by 6 bases, with 12 bases between. Germline-derived CDR1 and CDR2 are MDHEN and SYDVKM. The CDR3 totals 13 residues. CDR3 DNA sequence: TGTGCCAGCAGTTCCCCCGGCAGGGATGGCTACACCTTC. Residues: CASSSPGRDGYTF.

This clone was picked up one time. The V call is TRBV10-3, the J call TRBJ1-2, with 7 bases fitting TRBD1. This CDR3 region has 14 residues. Germline V lookup: CDR1 ENHRY, CDR2 SYGVKD. Trimming cost V 2 bases and J 4 bases; bases outside gene matches: 4. DNA of the CDR3: TGTGCCATCAGTGAGGGGGGGACAGCCTATGGCTACACCTTC. It is translated as CAISEGGTAYGYTF.

This clone was recorded only once. V is TRBV3-1 (or the pseudogene TRBV3-2) and J is TRBJ2-3, with TRBD1 as a possible D gene (6 bases). Germline loops: CDR1 LGHDT, CDR2 YNNKEL (reference sequence). The CDR3 runs to 14 residues. Deletions cut 0 bases from V and 8 bases from J, with 12 bases between. CDR3: CASSQEDRSFTQYF. CDR3 DNA sequence: TGTGCCAGCAGCCAAGAGGACAGAAGCTTTACGCAGTATTTT.

The genes are TRBV14 and TRBJ1-3, with 7 bases aligning to TRBD1. The junction had 5 bases not matched to a gene; V was cut back by 6 bases and J by 0 bases. This CDR3 region has 15 residues. Germline CDR1 SGHDN, CDR2 FVKESK. This chain's CDR3 is CASSSGTASGNTIYF. Here the CDR3 DNA reads TGTGCCAGCAGTTCAGGGACAGCCTCTGGAAACACCATATATTTT.

The chain has TRBV7-7 and TRBJ2-3, with 9 bases that match TRBD1. V lost 5 bases, J lost 4 bases, and 13 bases stayed unmatched. The CDR3 consists of 17 residues. Germline CDR1 reads SSHAT; CDR2 reads FNYEAQ (reference sequence). For the CDR3, the DNA is TGTGCCAGCAGCCCCTATTTGGGGACAGGGATACCAGATACGCAGTATTTT. Its protein product is CASSPYLGTGIPDTQYF.

This chain joins TRBV5-1 and TRBJ1-5, with 8 bases lining up with TRBD1. The CDR3 extends over 18 amino acids. In germline, CDR1 is SGHRS, CDR2 YFSETQ. V was pared by 4 bases and J by 3 bases, with 15 bases of the junction left unmatched. The CDR3 DNA reads as TGCGCCAGCAGCCCCCTGGACAGGGCCTCTTACCCCAATCAGCCCCAGCATTTT. As protein: CASSPLDRASYPNQPQHF.

The gene calls are TRBV19 and TRBJ1-6, with TRBD1 matching 8 bases. Germline V gene data show CDR1 as LNHDA and CDR2 as SQIVND (reference sequence). V dropped 5 bases and J dropped 7; count of bases not matched to a gene: 4. The CDR3 length is 14 residues. The CDR3 reads CASSSRQGNSPLHF. For the CDR3, the DNA is TGTGCCAGTAGTTCCAGACAGGGGAATTCACCCCTCCACTTT.

The genes are TRBV3-1 (or the pseudogene TRBV3-2) and TRBJ1-6; 7 bases line up with TRBD1. CDR3 length: 17 residues. CDR1 is LGHDT, CDR2 YNNKEL, per germline (reference sequence). After removal of 4 bases from V and 0 bases from J, the junction contained 6 bases not matched to a gene. DNA of the CDR3: TGTGCCAGCAGCCGCCGGACAGGCCGCTCCTATAATTCACCCCTCCACTTT. Residues: CASSRRTGRSYNSPLHF.

V gene TRBV6-5 combines with J gene TRBJ1-2, with D uncertain. The length of the CDR3 is 14 residues. CDR1 and CDR2 (germline): MNHEY, SVGAGI. Deletions cut 7 bases from V and 3 bases from J, with 15 bases between. The CDR3 here is CASTQAPLHYGYTF. The CDR3 region has the DNA TGTGCCAGCACCCAAGCCCCACTTCACTATGGCTACACCTTC.

This clone was recorded a few times. DNA of the CDR3: TGCGCCAGCAGCCGTCAGGGGGAAGGGAACACTGAAGCTTTCTTT. Its protein is CASSRQGEGNTEAFF. The rearrangement joins TRBV4-1 to TRBJ1-1; 7 bases fit TRBD1. CDR1 is MGHRA and CDR2 is YSYEKL in the germline V gene. The CDR3 has 15 amino acids. V lost 4 bases, J lost 1 base, and 6 bases stayed unmatched.

The CDR3 sequence is CASSLGRTSGGAAQFF. The CDR3 DNA reads TGTGCCAGCAGCTTAGGTCGGACTAGCGGGGGGGCTGCGCAGTTCTTC. The gene calls are TRBV7-2 and TRBJ2-1; 15 nucleotides agree with TRBD2. Germline V gives CDR1 SGHTA, CDR2 FQGNSA. The CDR3 sequence is 16 residues long. Trimming at V came to 1 base and at J to 12 bases, leaving 7 bases not matched to a gene.

J is TRBJ1-2 and V is TRBV7-9; no definite D call. This CDR3 comprises 14 residues. Trimming took 5 bases from V and 1 from J, leaving 11 bases between them. In germline, CDR1 is SEHNR, CDR2 FQNEAQ (reference sequence). The CDR3 sequence is CASSHPQVNYGYTF. The CDR3 region has the DNA TGTGCCAGCAGCCACCCTCAGGTTAACTATGGCTACACCTTC.

The chain joins TRBV11-2 to TRBJ1-1, with D maybe TRBD1 (6 bases). This CDR3 region has 17 residues. Trimming removed 1 base from V and 4 bases from J, with 19 bases in between. Germline assignment: CDR1 SGHAT and CDR2 FQNNGV. Written as DNA, the CDR3 is TGTGCCAGCAGCTTAGGCGTACAGGGAAGAGGAGGCACTGAAGCTTTCTTT. Translation: CASSLGVQGRGGTEAFF.